Detailed here is one T cell receptor (beta chain). The antigen remains unidentified. This sample was taken from a study of T cells expressing NK-cell markers. The CDR3 is 11 residues long. The germline V gene encodes CDR1 DFQATT and CDR2 SNEGSKA (reference sequence). Findings of the study overall: Of the CD8+ T cell pool in about 6 donors, about 1.0-7.0% was accounted for by dominant NKG2C+ clonotypes.

TCRdb reworked the 5' RACE reads into one entry per CDR3 protein, no DNA. The ten top clones account for almost 1.5%, within a sample of about 460,000 distinct CDR3 sequences. The sequence came from a woman in her forties or fifties in good health. Sequenced input: blood T cells: a sorted CD56 or NKG2C T cell subset, CD4+ or CD8+ T cells, or bulk PBMC T cells (not recorded which). The genes are TRBV20-1 and TRBJ2-3. The CDR3 sequence is CSAKQTDTQYF.